This TCR beta chain was captured by sequencing in a study of response to subunit inactivated influenza vaccine. Study findings and constraints: The study's authors posited that every seasonal influenza vaccination enlists few new T cells.

TCRdb processed the RT-PCR reads anew with MiXCR; each CDR3 protein has one entry. The sample lists 800,000 or so distinct CDR3 sequences, roughly 20% seen once, with roughly 10% in the top ten. Germline V gene data show CDR1 as MNHEY and CDR2 as SVGEGT. The CDR3 length is 15 residues. Between the trimmed V and J ends, which lost 1 base and 2 bases, there was a span of 9 bases. Concerning this clonotype itself: Antigen: not known.

The gene calls are TRBV6-2 or TRBV6-3 and TRBJ1-5; D remains unclear. This sequence originates from a man aged 50 to 59 who received an inactivated influenza vaccine. Here the sequenced sample was PBMCs from blood, taken around 5 days after vaccination. As DNA, the CDR3 is TGTGCCAGCAGTTACTTGGAGGTCGGCAATCAGCCCCAGCATTTT. Protein sequence: CASSYLEVGNQPQHF.